This T cell receptor beta chain was obtained from a study of shared clonotypes between healthy human individuals. Overall study findings and caveats: Sharing across four donors was highest in naive CD4 (around 5%) and lowest in memory CD8 (roughly 0.4%). Tissue TCR repertoires likely differ from these blood-only repertoires.

As regards this clone: Antigen: not known.

Terminally differentiated effector memory CD45RA+ cells were excluded by CCR7 positive selection of CD45RO-negative cells. Clones were sequenced by immunoSEQ multiplex PCR, and TCRdb holds only the in-frame ones, with some missing. This repertoire shows around 1,900,000 clones, over 85% found once; its top ten account for around 1.8%. Material for sequencing was naive CD8+ T cells from PBMCs. The TCR sequence derives from a young man in good health. Some clones in this sample may be carry-over from other donors' samples.

The DNA for the CDR3 is TGTGCCAGCAGCTCCCCCCGGACGAATCAGCCCCAGCATTTT. This encodes CASSSPRTNQPQHF. The rearrangement links TRBV6-5 to TRBJ1-5; D is unresolved. CDR1 and CDR2 from the germline V gene are MNHEY and SVGAGI. V shed 6 bases and J shed 4 bases, with 13 bases lying between them. The CDR3 runs 14 residues.